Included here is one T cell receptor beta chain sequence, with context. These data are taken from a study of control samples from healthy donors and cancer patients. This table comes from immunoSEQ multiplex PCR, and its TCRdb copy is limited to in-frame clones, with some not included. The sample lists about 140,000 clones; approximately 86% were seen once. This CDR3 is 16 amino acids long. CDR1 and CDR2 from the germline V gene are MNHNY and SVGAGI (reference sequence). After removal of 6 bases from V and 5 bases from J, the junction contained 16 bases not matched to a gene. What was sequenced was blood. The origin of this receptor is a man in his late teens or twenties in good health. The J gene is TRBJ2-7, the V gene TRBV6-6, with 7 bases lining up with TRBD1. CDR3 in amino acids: CASSMRANRGSNEQYF. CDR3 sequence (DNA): TGTGCCAGCAGCATGAGGGCCAACAGGGGTTCCAACGAGCAGTACTTC.